Detailed here is one T cell receptor (beta chain). Its antigen is still unknown. The conserved closing phenylalanine or tryptophan is absent in this CDR3, likely reflecting a read error. Bulk TCR libraries used previously described methods and listed TCR primers. TCRdb recomputed calls from the PCR reads with MiXCR, one row per CDR3 protein. The table lists more than 550,000 distinct CDR3 sequences, about 25% of them singletons. CDR3 length: 13 amino acids. CDR1 MNHEY and CDR2 SMNVEV come from the germline V gene (reference sequence). Trimming removed 3 bases at V and 3 bases at J, with 9 bases between. This specimen comes from a study of molecular identifiers for immune sequencing clone quantification. Study-wide background: Split five ways in replicates, RNA from around 20,000 or 99,000 naive CD8 cells had four portions sequenced.

The sorting of naive CD8 T cells used the CD8+CD4-CCR7+CD45RA+ phenotype. Study-level results: Clones that had above 20 RNA copies took up over 97% of effector molecules but under 1% in naive cells.

Sequenced material: naive CD8+ T cells from blood, with Jurkat cell RNA spiked in. Subset meaning: FACS-sorted CD8+CD4-CCR7+CD45RA+ naive T cells. V usage is TRBV27 and J usage is TRBJ2-7; a possible D gene is TRBD1 (6 bases). This sequence was found in a human donor in good health. Some libraries in this study had Jurkat cell RNA spiked in. The CDR3 loop reads CASSFETGYEQYL. CDR3 nucleotides: TGTGCCAGCAGTTTTGAGACAGGCTACGAGCAGTACCTC.